The 9 T cell receptor beta chains reported below all come from one sample, sequenced in a study of beta chain features in type 1 diabetes. The investigators reverse transcribed all of the isolated RNA, so they sequenced expressed TCRB transcripts. Using immunoSEQ multiplex PCR, the repertoire was profiled, and TCRdb retains in-frame clones only, with some absent. Here the sample spans tens of thousands of clones, around three fifths being singletons. What was sequenced was Tregs from blood. Receptors were obtained from a woman under 30 in good health.

This clone was counted only a few times. This rearrangement joins TRBV27 to TRBJ1-1; D is possibly TRBD1 (5 bases). Germline V gene data show CDR1 as MNHEY and CDR2 as SMNVEV (reference sequence). V gave up 2 bases and J gave up 6 bases, with 10 bases separating them. The length of the CDR3 is 13 residues. The CDR3: CASSLQGSPEAFF. The DNA for the CDR3 is TGTGCCAGCAGTTTACAGGGTTCCCCTGAAGCTTTCTTT.

The count of this clone is one. V gene TRBV7-2 combines with J gene TRBJ2-6; a weak D match, TRBD1 (6 bases). From germline, CDR1 is SGHTA and CDR2 FQGNSA. This CDR3 has 14 amino acids. Deletions cut 6 bases from V and 2 bases from J, with 8 bases between. In DNA, the CDR3 is TGTGCCAGCAGAGGGACACCTGGGGCCAACGTCCTGACTTTC. Translating gives CASRGTPGANVLTF.

This clone was detected only a few times. The CDR3 coding sequence is TGTGCTTGCCGCACAGGGGGCCCGGGTGGCTACACCTTC. Translating gives CACRTGGPGGYTF. V and J are TRBV30 and TRBJ1-2, with 9 positions matching TRBD1. CDR1 is GTSNPN, CDR2 SVGIG, per germline (reference sequence). There are 13 residues in the CDR3. Variable domain in full (rest from reference TRBV30 and TRBJ1-2): SQTIHQWPATLVQPVGSPLSLECTVEGTSNPNLYWYRQAAGRGLQLLFYSVGIGQISSEVPQNLSASRPQDRQFILSSKKLLLSDSGFYLCACRTGGPGGYTFGSGTRLTVV.

The J gene is TRBJ1-5, the V gene TRBV6-5; D not resolved. The CDR3 runs 15 residues. Germline-derived CDR1 and CDR2 are MNHEY and SVGAGI. The V end was cut by 6 bases, the J end by 1 base, with 13 bases between. DNA for the CDR3: TGTGCCAGCAGAACCCCGGCGGGGAGCAATCAGCCCCAGCATTTT. Encoded protein: CASRTPAGSNQPQHF.

The chain carries TRBV5-1 and TRBJ2-3; 9 positions agree with TRBD2. V shed 4 bases, J shed 2 bases, and the junction held 8 bases outside the gene matches. Germline-derived CDR1 and CDR2 are SGHRS and YFSETQ. The CDR3 loop spans 16 amino acids. CDR3 bases: TGCGCCAGCAGCCTCGGGGCTAGCGGGAACACAGATACGCAGTATTTT. Its protein product is CASSLGASGNTDTQYF.

CDR3 sequence (DNA): TGTGCCAGCCGGAGGGAGGGAAACATTCAGTACTTC. Translated: CASRREGNIQYF. This chain connects TRBV2 to TRBJ2-4; 7 nucleotides line up with TRBD2. The CDR3 runs to 12 residues. Losses at the gene ends were 8 bases for V and 6 bases for J; bases not matched to a gene: 4. Germline V lookup: CDR1 SNHLY, CDR2 FYNNEI.

The chain recombines TRBV10-1 with TRBJ1-1; the D is unclear. Germline assignment: CDR1 WNHNN and CDR2 SYGVQD (reference sequence). The CDR3 totals 14 residues. The ends were cut back, 4 bases at V and 1 base at J, with 10 bases in the middle. The CDR3 coding sequence is TGCGCCAGCAGTGTGGGCCGCCAGAACACTGAAGCTTTCTTT. Translating gives CASSVGRQNTEAFF.

This clone is labeled medium-sized. The V call is TRBV6-1, the J call TRBJ2-7; D is possibly TRBD2 (6 bases). The CDR3 has 12 residues. V was cut by 4 bases and J by 7 bases, with 11 bases left in between. Germline V gives CDR1 MNHNS, CDR2 SASEGT. The CDR3 DNA follows: TGTGCCAGCAGTGCGCTAGCGAGGGAGCAGTACTTC. Residues: CASSALAREQYF.

V usage is TRBV6-1 and J usage is TRBJ2-3, with TRBD1 as a possible D gene (5 bases). The CDR3 contains 14 residues. Germline lookup yields CDR1 MNHNS and CDR2 SASEGT. Trimming took 6 bases from V and 1 from J, leaving 11 bases between them. The CDR3 reads CASRRQSRTDTQYF. As DNA, the CDR3 is TGTGCCAGCAGGAGACAGTCGCGCACAGATACGCAGTATTTT.